This T cell receptor (beta chain) emerged from a study of identical twins. The CDR3 spans 15 residues. V lost 5 bases to trimming and J lost 1 base; unmatched junction nucleotides: 4. CDR1 SGHTA and CDR2 FQGTGA come from the germline V gene. TCRdb called the 5' RACE reads again in MiXCR, with one record for every CDR3 protein. The repertoire holds about 190,000 distinct CDR3 sequences, with roughly 15% as singletons. The sample was also linked to a second study, of T cells expressing NK-cell markers.

The TCR originated in a woman under 30 in good health. Material: CD8+ T cells sorted from blood. The V call is TRBV7-3, the J call TRBJ2-3; TRBD2 matches 9 bases. The CDR3 is CASSPRTSGTDTQYF. CDR3 nucleotide sequence: TGTGCCAGCAGCCCCCGGACTAGCGGCACAGATACGCAGTATTTT.